The 29 T cell receptor beta chains given below trace back to one sample, sequenced in a study of blood T cell repertoires in COVID-19. The protocol was immunoSEQ multiplex PCR, while the TCRdb copy is restricted to in-frame clones and leaves out a portion. This sample has about 170,000 clones, with roughly 78% found just once. The specimen sequenced was PBMCs or T cells enriched from blood (not recorded which). These receptors all stem from a woman aged 70-85 years in a cohort exposed to, infected with or recovered from COVID-19 (not recorded which).

V gene TRBV18 combines with J gene TRBJ2-1, with 8 bases that match TRBD2. Trimming removed 0 bases from V and 8 bases from J; junction bases left unmatched: 3. This CDR3 comprises 14 residues. The germline V gene has CDR1 KGHSH and CDR2 LQKENI. The chain's CDR3 is CASSPPGRADEQFF. CDR3 coding DNA: TGTGCCAGCTCACCACCCGGGAGGGCCGATGAGCAGTTCTTC.

The genes are TRBV7-8 and TRBJ2-7; D perhaps matches TRBD1 (6 bases). Trimming removed 4 bases from V and 4 bases from J, with 11 bases in between. CDR1 is SGHVS and CDR2 is FQNEAQ in the germline V gene. CDR3 size: 13 residues. The CDR3 sequence is CASSYGQPYEQYF. The CDR3 DNA follows: TGTGCCAGCAGCTATGGACAGCCTTACGAGCAGTACTTC.

This chain connects TRBV24-1 to TRBJ2-1; 10 bases are shared with TRBD2. V lost 0 bases, J lost 7 bases, and 8 bases stayed unmatched. Germline V CDR1 and CDR2: KGHDR, SFDVKD. This CDR3 has 17 amino acids. CDR3 sequence: CATSDLQSGRALNEQFF. The CDR3 DNA reads TGTGCCACCAGTGATTTGCAGAGCGGGAGGGCCTTAAATGAGCAGTTCTTC.

For the CDR3, the DNA is TGCGCCAGCAGAACGACAGGGCAGACCGCAACTAATGAAAAACTGTTTTTT. The encoded protein is CASRTTGQTATNEKLFF. This sequence joins TRBV5-1 and TRBJ1-4, with 7 bases aligning to TRBD1. Trimming took 5 bases from V and 0 from J; bases not matched to a gene: 10. The CDR3 consists of 17 residues. Germline V CDR1 and CDR2: SGHRS, YFSETQ.

The sample holds a few counts of this clone. The V and J genes are TRBV5-4 and TRBJ2-2, with 9 bases that match TRBD1. V trimming: 1 base; J trimming: 4 bases; junction bases outside the gene matches: 2. The germline CDR1 and CDR2 sequences are SGHNT and YYREEE (reference sequence). CDR3 size: 15 residues. As DNA, the CDR3 is TGTGCCAGCAGCTTGTGGGACAGGGCCACCGGGGAGCTGTTTTTT. It specifies CASSLWDRATGELFF.

The V and J genes are TRBV18 and TRBJ2-3, with 9 nucleotides matching TRBD2. This CDR3 has 16 residues. V shed 1 base, J shed 2 bases, and the junction held 4 bases outside the gene matches. Germline CDR1 KGHSH, CDR2 LQKENI. In DNA form, the CDR3 reads TGTGCCAGCTCACCACTCGCTAGCGGGATCACAGATACGCAGTATTTT. Amino acids: CASSPLASGITDTQYF. The variable domain in full, with the rest retrieved from reference TRBV18 and TRBJ2-3, is NAGVMQNPRHLVRRRGQEARLRCSPMKGHSHVYWYRQLPEEGLKFMVYLQKENIIDESGMPKERFSAEFPKEGPSILRIQQVVRGDSAAYFCASSPLASGITDTQYFGPGTRLTVL.

V gene TRBV25-1 combines with J gene TRBJ2-3; 7 nucleotides match TRBD2. CDR3 size: 17 residues. The V segment lost 5 bases and the J segment 5 bases; nucleotides outside the gene matches: 16. From germline, CDR1 is MGHDK and CDR2 SYGVNS. CDR3 in DNA: TGTGCCAGCAGTTCCAGGTATAGGGGCGGGAGACGAGATACGCAGTATTTT. It translates to CASSSRYRGGRRDTQYF.

This chain joins TRBV12-5 and TRBJ2-1, with 9 positions matching TRBD2. The CDR3 is 16 residues long. V lost 5 bases and J lost 0; bases outside the gene matches: 5. Germline CDR1 is LGHNT and CDR2 is FRNRAP. The CDR3 region has the DNA TGTGCTAGTGGTCCTAGCGGGATCATCTCCTACAATGAGCAGTTCTTC. This gives the protein CASGPSGIISYNEQFF.

V usage is TRBV6-5 and J usage is TRBJ2-1, with TRBD2 identical over 11 bases. V shed 6 bases and J 5 bases; nucleotides not matched to a gene: 6. Germline V gene lookup returns CDR1 MNHEY and CDR2 SVGAGI. The CDR3 sequence is 15 residues long. The CDR3 loop reads CASSPGTSGHNEQFF. DNA for the CDR3: TGTGCCAGCAGCCCAGGGACTAGCGGACACAATGAGCAGTTCTTC.

The chain combines TRBV11-2 with TRBJ2-1, with D tentatively TRBD1 (5 bases). CDR3 length: 15 amino acids. CDR1 is SGHAT and CDR2 is FQNNGV in the germline V gene. The V gene lost 1 base and the J gene lost 4 bases, with 11 bases spanning the gap. CDR3 loop: CASSLVDMRYNEQFF. The CDR3 DNA is TGTGCCAGCAGCTTAGTGGACATGCGATACAATGAGCAGTTCTTC.

This chain links TRBV28 with TRBJ2-5; 10 nucleotides line up with TRBD2. Germline CDR1 and CDR2: MDHEN and SYDVKM. The J segment lost 5 bases and the V segment lost 4 bases, leaving 7 bases of the junction unmatched. The CDR3 length is 15 residues. DNA of the CDR3: TGTGCCAGCAGTTACGCTAGCGGGAGAGCGGAGACCCAGTACTTC. Its protein product is CASSYASGRAETQYF.

The chain couples TRBV28 to TRBJ2-7, with 10 bases matching TRBD1. J gave up 4 bases and V 6 bases, and 6 bases lay outside the gene matches. The CDR3 totals 14 residues. In germline, CDR1 is MDHEN, CDR2 SYDVKM. The CDR3 DNA follows: TGTGCCAGCAGAAGGGGACAGGGGTCGTACGAGCAGTACTTC. Its protein is CASRRGQGSYEQYF.

This sequence joins TRBV2 and TRBJ1-2; possibly TRBD1 for D (6 bases). V lost 7 bases, J lost 7 bases, and 16 bases lay in between. CDR3 length: 13 residues. Per germline, CDR1 SNHLY and CDR2 FYNNEI. CDR3 region: CASTSQGISGYTF. For the CDR3, the DNA is TGTGCCAGCACCTCGCAGGGGATATCTGGCTACACCTTC.

The chain uses TRBV30 and TRBJ2-6; D remains ambiguous. Trimming left V 3 bases short and J 11 bases short, with 11 bases between. The CDR3 spans 12 residues. Germline CDR1 GTSNPN, CDR2 SVGIG (reference sequence). The CDR3 reads CAWRHRQYVLTF. Here the CDR3 DNA reads TGTGCCTGGAGACATCGCCAGTACGTCCTGACTTTC.

The chain links TRBV18 to TRBJ2-7; TRBD1 agrees at 7 bases. The junction had 12 bases not matched to a gene; V was cut back by 10 bases and J by 6 bases. Germline-derived CDR1 and CDR2 are KGHSH and LQKENI. CDR3 size: 13 residues. The CDR3 nucleotides read TGTGCCACATCAGGGACAGCTCAGACCGAGCAGTACTTC. Translated, it gives CATSGTAQTEQYF.

The chain joins TRBV2 to TRBJ1-5, with D perhaps TRBD1 (5 bases). The V end lost 8 bases, the J end lost 0 bases, and 8 bases lay between the germline ends. Germline CDR1 is SNHLY and CDR2 is FYNNEI. This CDR3 has 13 residues. In nucleotides, the CDR3 is TGTGCCAGCGGGGGGGATAGCAATCAGCCCCAGCATTTT. Its translation: CASGGDSNQPQHF.

Here the CDR3 reads CASTEGVLNTEAFF. The DNA of the CDR3 is TGTGCCAGCACCGAGGGGGTTCTGAACACTGAAGCTTTCTTT. The chain uses TRBV6-5 and TRBJ1-1; tentative D call: TRBD1 (6 bases). The CDR3 consists of 14 residues. The ends were cut back, 7 bases at V and 0 bases at J, with 12 bases in the middle. Per the germline V gene, CDR1 is MNHEY and CDR2 is SVGAGI.

This clone was counted at least ten times. The J gene is TRBJ2-2, the V gene TRBV27, with D unclear. Trimming took 5 bases from V and 8 from J, leaving 15 bases between them. The germline CDR1 and CDR2 sequences are MNHEY and SMNVEV (reference sequence). The CDR3 spans 14 residues. CDR3 coding DNA: TGTGCCAGCAGTCCGACTCCCGATCGGGGGGAGCTGTTTTTT. This sequence encodes CASSPTPDRGELFF.

CDR3 region: CASSAPPGQGVPETQYF. Here the CDR3 DNA reads TGTGCCAGCAGCGCACCCCCGGGACAGGGAGTACCAGAGACCCAGTACTTC. This chain links TRBV3-1 (or the pseudogene TRBV3-2) with TRBJ2-5; 9 positions agree with TRBD1. CDR1 is LGHDT and CDR2 is YNNKEL in the germline V gene (reference sequence). The CDR3 consists of 17 residues. V dropped 5 bases and J dropped 4; count of bases not matched to a gene: 14.

With regard to this clone: Its ends do not fully match the called genes, so a read error is possible. V usage is TRBV12-3 or TRBV12-4 and J usage is TRBJ1-4; D gene unclear. This CDR3 spans 12 amino acids. The CDR3 loop reads CASSFLRGTAVF. In nucleotides, the CDR3 is TGTGCCAGCAGTTTTTTAAGAGGTACGGCAGTTTTT.

This chain links TRBV28 with TRBJ1-5; D ambiguous. Germline assignment: CDR1 MDHEN and CDR2 SYDVKM. The CDR3 contains 12 residues. V dropped 3 bases and J dropped 3 bases, with 3 bases sitting between them. CDR3 sequence (DNA): TGTGCCAGCAGTTTCCTCAATCAGCCCCAGCATTTT. This gives the protein CASSFLNQPQHF.

The rearrangement joins TRBV19 to TRBJ1-2; 8 bases align to TRBD1. CDR1 and CDR2 (germline): LNHDA, SQIVND (reference sequence). V was pared by 5 bases and J by 6 bases, with 11 bases of the junction left unmatched. CDR3 length: 15 residues. CDR3 coding DNA: TGTGCCAGTAGTGGGTTGCAGGGGGCGCATCATGGCTACACCTTC. Its protein is CASSGLQGAHHGYTF.

This clone was detected only once. The chain joins TRBV20-1 to TRBJ1-2; D may be TRBD1 (6 bases). The germline V gene encodes CDR1 DFQATT and CDR2 SNEGSKA (reference sequence). Trimming shortened V by 7 bases and J by 4 bases, and 10 bases separated the two germline ends. The CDR3 runs to 11 residues. The CDR3 DNA sequence: TGCAGTGTGATGACAGGCTATGGCTACACCTTC. Protein product: CSVMTGYGYTF.

The chain carries TRBV3-1 (or the pseudogene TRBV3-2) and TRBJ1-2; no firm D call. CDR1 LGHDT and CDR2 YNNKEL come from the germline V gene (reference sequence). The V and J ends lost 4 bases and 5 bases respectively, with 14 bases between them. This CDR3 is 14 amino acids long. CDR3 protein: CASSPLGGEYGYTF. The CDR3 DNA reads as TGTGCCAGCAGCCCCCTCGGTGGAGAGTATGGCTACACCTTC.

V and J are TRBV6-1 and TRBJ1-5; D is undetermined. Per germline, CDR1 MNHNS and CDR2 SASEGT. The CDR3 runs to 15 residues. V was clipped by 3 bases and J by 0 bases, with 9 bases between them. This chain's CDR3 is CASSDTPHSNQPQHF. CDR3 sequence (DNA): TGTGCCAGCAGTGATACTCCTCATAGCAATCAGCCCCAGCATTTT.

The chain employs TRBV5-5 and TRBJ1-3; 7 bases fit TRBD1. The germline gives CDR1 SGHKS, CDR2 YYEKEE (reference sequence). The junction had 7 bases not matched to a gene; V was cut back by 4 bases and J by 0 bases. CDR3 size: 16 residues. The CDR3, as DNA: TGTGCCAGCAGCCGCCGGGACAGTCTCTCTGGAAACACCATATATTTT. Its translation: CASSRRDSLSGNTIYF.

A single count supports this clone. V is TRBV9 and J is TRBJ2-7; 7 nucleotides line up with TRBD1. The germline CDR1 and CDR2 sequences are SGDLS and YYNGEE. Trimming took 4 bases from V and 2 from J; bases not matched to a gene: 6. The CDR3 length is 14 residues. DNA for the CDR3: TGTGCCAGCAGCCCGGGACAGTTTGCCTACGAGCAGTACTTC. Its protein is CASSPGQFAYEQYF. Drawing the rest from reference TRBV9 and TRBJ2-7, the complete variable domain is DSGVTQTPKHLITATGQRVTLRCSPRSGDLSVYWYQQSLDQGLQFLIQYYNGEERAKGNILERFSAQQFPDLHSELNLSSLELGDSALYFCASSPGQFAYEQYFGPGTRLTVT.

The gene calls are TRBV12-3 or TRBV12-4 and TRBJ1-6; D not certain. The V and J ends lost 8 bases and 10 bases respectively, with 12 bases between them. The CDR3 consists of 12 residues. CDR3 sequence (DNA): TGTGCCAGCGGAGGCCCTAAGTCACCCCTCCACTTT. This sequence encodes CASGGPKSPLHF.

The rearrangement joins TRBV20-1 to TRBJ2-7, with a weak D call TRBD1 (5 bases). Trimming removed 3 bases at V and 5 bases at J, with 17 bases between. This CDR3 has 14 residues. The germline gives CDR1 DFQATT, CDR2 SNEGSKA (reference sequence). The CDR3 bases are TGCAGTGCTAGTAAGTGGCAGGGAAATGACGAGCAGTACTTC. It yields the protein CSASKWQGNDEQYF.